This TCR beta chain was found in a study of technical replicates of blood from several donors. The J segment lost 8 bases and the V segment lost 0 bases, leaving 6 bases of the junction unmatched. The CDR3 spans 15 residues. Measured with immunoSEQ multiplex PCR; TCRdb has only the in-frame clones, and not every one. The table shows under 85,000 clones, with roughly 96% occurring only once. The specimen sequenced was T cells isolated from PBMCs. This chain connects TRBV23-1 to TRBJ1-4; 7 nucleotides line up with TRBD1. TRBV23-1 is placed among ORFs of uncertain function. This clonotype was obtained from a human donor in good health. The CDR3 DNA follows: TGCGCCAGCAGTCAATCAAACAGGGGTTACGAAAAACTGTTTTTT. Protein product: CASSQSNRGYEKLFF.